Listed below are T cell receptor beta chains from one sample, sequenced in a study of T cell repertoires in cytomegalovirus infection. TCRdb called the reads again in MiXCR, with one record for every CDR3 protein. Of approximately 500,000 distinct CDR3 sequences detected, 26% appear once; the ten largest clones hold 13%. Specimen: PBMCs. All receptors derive from a human donor in good health (CMV status not recorded). Some clones in this sample may be carry-over from other donors' samples. Each CDR3 is given with its conserved first and last residue. The D gene is left open where the match is weak. Clone size is given for some rows only: seen once, a few or many times, or a class if the clone is expanded.

D gene,V gene,J gene,clone size,CDR3 protein,CDR3 DNA
TRBD1,TRBV5-6,TRBJ2-5,NA,CASSVRTGYQETQYF,TGTGCCAGCAGCGTGAGGACAGGGTATCAAGAGACCCAGTACTTC
NA,TRBV11-2,TRBJ2-5,NA,CASRFTDSRAGETQYF,TGTGCCAGCAGGTTTACAGACTCACGGGCAGGAGAGACCCAGTACTTC
TRBD2,TRBV7-2,TRBJ2-1,NA,CASSWGGYNEQFF,TGTGCCAGCAGCTGGGGGGGATACAATGAGCAGTTCTTC
TRBD2,TRBV6-1,TRBJ2-4,NA,CASSPRSTSGGTYFKNIQYF,TGTGCCAGCAGTCCCCGATCGACTAGCGGGGGGACCTACTTCAAAAACATTCAGTACTTC
NA,TRBV6-2/TRBV6-3,TRBJ2-1,NA,CASRDPGSGNEQFF,TGTGCCAGCAGAGACCCGGGTAGCGGCAATGAGCAGTTCTTC
NA,TRBV5-1,TRBJ1-1,NA,CASSLFGKNTEAFF,TGCGCCAGCAGCTTGTTCGGGAAGAACACTGAAGCTTTCTTT
TRBD2,TRBV6-1,TRBJ2-1,few,CASNKGLTSYNEQFF,TGTGCCAGCAACAAGGGACTAACCTCCTACAATGAGCAGTTCTTC
NA,TRBV7-2,TRBJ1-6,many,CASSLEGILHF,TGTGCCAGCAGCTTGGAAGGCATCCTCCACTTT
NA,TRBV27,TRBJ2-1,few,CASSPSRGSLMYEQFF,TGTGCCAGCAGTCCAAGTCGGGGGAGCCTGATGTATGAGCAGTTCTTC
NA,TRBV7-2,TRBJ2-7,many,CASSPSGYQSYEQYF,TGTGCCAGCAGCCCAAGCGGGTATCAATCCTACGAGCAGTACTTC
TRBD1,TRBV2,TRBJ1-5,NA,CAGGQGPNQPQHF,TGTGCCGGGGGACAGGGACCCAATCAGCCCCAGCATTTT
NA,TRBV7-9,TRBJ1-1,many,CASSSSGGTEAFF,TGTGCCAGCAGCTCCAGCGGGGGCACTGAAGCTTTCTTT
NA,TRBV19,TRBJ1-1,few,CASSIGGARTEAFF,TGTGCCAGTAGTATTGGAGGGGCGAGGACTGAAGCTTTCTTT
TRBD2,TRBV7-2,TRBJ2-5,NA,CASSPGTSGEESQYF,TGTGCCAGCAGCCCCGGGACTAGCGGGGAAGAGAGCCAGTACTTC
TRBD2,TRBV7-2,TRBJ2-1,many,CASSLELAGVGEQFF,TGTGCCAGCAGCTTAGAACTAGCGGGAGTCGGTGAGCAGTTCTTC
TRBD2,TRBV7-6,TRBJ2-1,NA,CASSFTLAGTYNEQFF,TGTGCCAGCAGCTTCACACTAGCGGGAACCTACAATGAGCAGTTCTTC
TRBD2,TRBV4-2,TRBJ2-1,NA,CASSQRLAGGPRTNEQFF,TGTGCCAGCAGCCAAAGACTAGCGGGAGGGCCAAGGACCAATGAGCAGTTCTTC
TRBD1,TRBV4-1,TRBJ1-1,NA,CASSQTGGPQAFF,TGCGCCAGCAGCCAAACAGGGGGCCCTCAGGCTTTCTTT
NA,TRBV7-2,TRBJ2-1,many,CASSTQERTEQFF,TGTGCCAGCAGCACCCAGGAACGTACTGAGCAGTTCTTC
TRBD2,TRBV29-1,TRBJ2-5,NA,CSVGGLVETQYF,TGCAGCGTTGGGGGACTAGTAGAGACCCAGTACTTC
TRBD2,TRBV7-8,TRBJ2-7,many,CASSLALAGGPYEQYF,TGTGCCAGCAGCTTAGCGCTAGCGGGTGGGCCCTACGAGCAGTACTTC
TRBD2,TRBV7-2,TRBJ2-7,many,CASSPLLAAYEQYF,TGTGCCAGCAGCCCCCTCCTAGCGGCCTACGAGCAGTACTTC
NA,TRBV7-8,TRBJ1-5,NA,CASSFSGGGNQPQHF,TGTGCCAGCAGCTTCAGCGGGGGAGGGAATCAGCCCCAGCATTTT
NA,TRBV4-3,TRBJ2-2,few,CASSQDWTDNTGELFF,TGCGCCAGCAGCCAAGATTGGACGGATAACACCGGGGAGCTGTTTTTT
NA,TRBV7-6,TRBJ2-1,NA,CASSLLRASSYNEQFF,TGTGCCAGCAGCTTACTTCGTGCTAGCTCCTACAATGAGCAGTTCTTC
NA,TRBV6-1,TRBJ2-7,NA,CASRYALYEQYF,TGTGCCAGCAGGTACGCACTCTACGAGCAGTACTTC
TRBD2,TRBV7-2,TRBJ2-5,many,CASSRGLAGFQETQYF,TGTGCCAGCAGCCGAGGGCTAGCGGGGTTTCAAGAGACCCAGTACTTC
TRBD1,TRBV28,TRBJ2-7,NA,CASSGPGQGYEQYF,TGTGCCAGCAGTGGCCCGGGACAGGGGTACGAGCAGTACTTC
NA,TRBV15,TRBJ1-5,few,CATSTFPTEPQHF,TGTGCCACCAGCACCTTCCCTACGGAGCCCCAGCATTTT
TRBD1,TRBV29-1,TRBJ2-3,NA,CSVATWTGSTDTQYF,TGCAGCGTTGCGACCTGGACAGGAAGCACAGATACGCAGTATTTT
TRBD2,TRBV6-2/TRBV6-3,TRBJ2-1,NA,CASSYSALAGFYNEQFF,TGTGCCAGCAGTTACTCCGCCCTAGCGGGATTCTACAATGAGCAGTTCTTC
TRBD2,TRBV20-1,TRBJ2-1,few,CSASSRTPTSGGRISYNEQFF,TGCAGTGCTAGTAGTCGAACGCCGACTAGCGGCGGCCGGATCTCCTACAATGAGCAGTTCTTC
NA,TRBV12-3/TRBV12-4,TRBJ1-2,NA,CASSLTGLGYGYTF,TGTGCCAGCAGCTTAACGGGGTTGGGCTATGGCTACACCTTC
TRBD2,TRBV20-1,TRBJ2-1,NA,CSARGWASGYNEQFF,TGCAGTGCTAGAGGATGGGCTAGCGGCTACAATGAGCAGTTCTTC
NA,TRBV7-2,TRBJ1-3,NA,CASSLQVSENTIYF,TGTGCCAGCAGCCTCCAGGTTTCGGAAAACACCATATATTTT
TRBD1,TRBV27,TRBJ2-3,NA,CASSPRVRGLASTDTQYF,TGTGCCAGCAGTCCGCGGGTCAGGGGGCTAGCCAGCACAGATACGCAGTATTTT